This TCR beta chain is drawn from a study of cytomegalovirus exposure and HLA in healthy donors. On this clone itself: Other DNA sequences from this sample encode an identical CDR3 as well.

The PCR employed 60 Vbeta primers together with 13 Jbeta primers. Here immunoSEQ multiplex PCR was the method, and the copy in TCRdb shows in-frame clones only, minus some. In the table there are 65,000 to 90,000 clones, under 80% of which are singletons. CDR1 and CDR2 (germline): MGHRA, YSYEKL. This CDR3 is built from 18 residues. V gave up 3 bases and J gave up 7 bases; unmatched junction bases: 13. The TCR sequence derives from a man aged 60 to 69 in good health and CMV-seronegative. The sequenced sample was PBMCs. V usage is TRBV4-1 and J usage is TRBJ2-3, with 13 bases matching TRBD2. The CDR3 DNA reads as TGCGCCAGCAGCCATCAACTAGCGGGGGGGCCGAAAGTTAATACGCAGTATTTT. Translated: CASSHQLAGGPKVNTQYF.